This T cell receptor beta chain originates from a study of blood T cell repertoires in COVID-19. The protocol was immunoSEQ multiplex PCR, while the TCRdb copy is restricted to in-frame clones and leaves out a portion. The data show roughly 480,000 clones, roughly nine tenths seen once. Sequenced material: peripheral blood. The origin of this receptor is a man between 18 and 35 years old with COVID-19, enrolled during active disease.

The CDR3 nucleotides read TGTGCCAGCAGCCCCGGGACAGGGGTTTTTGGCACTGAAGCTTTCTTT. It yields the protein CASSPGTGVFGTEAFF. J is TRBJ1-1 and V is TRBV11-3; 10 bases are a match to TRBD1. The CDR3 spans 16 residues. J was trimmed by 4 bases and V by 5 bases; bases with no gene match: 10. From germline, CDR1 is SGHNT and CDR2 YENEEA.